Presented here are 6 T cell receptor beta chains from one specimen sequenced in a study of blood T cell repertoires in COVID-19. Only in-frame clones appear in the TCRdb table, and some are missing; sequencing was by immunoSEQ multiplex PCR. Of 170,000 or so clones in the sample, roughly 75% were seen once. The sample was peripheral blood. The receptors originated from an older man with active or convalescent COVID-19.

This clone was counted once. This sequence joins TRBV24-1 and TRBJ2-5; TRBD2 agrees at 7 bases. The V and J ends lost 3 bases and 3 bases, in that order; junction bases with no gene match: 3. Germline V CDR1 and CDR2: KGHDR, SFDVKD. The CDR3 is made up of 14 amino acids. The CDR3 sequence is CATSDGRGEETQYF. Written as DNA, the CDR3 is TGTGCCACCAGTGATGGCCGGGGGGAAGAGACCCAGTACTTC.

This chain connects TRBV12-5 to TRBJ2-1; D is undetermined. Deletions cut 6 bases from V and 4 bases from J, with 10 bases between. CDR3 length: 13 amino acids. In germline, CDR1 is LGHNT, CDR2 FRNRAP. This CDR3 is CASGAYSYNEQFF. DNA of the CDR3: TGTGCTAGTGGCGCTTACTCTTACAATGAGCAGTTCTTC. Drawing the rest from reference TRBV12-5 and TRBJ2-1, the complete variable domain is DARVTQTPRHKVTEMGQEVTMRCQPILGHNTVFWYRQTMMQGLELLAYFRNRAPLDDSGMPKDRFSAEMPDATLATLKIQPSEPRDSAVYFCASGAYSYNEQFFGPGTRLTVL.

J is TRBJ2-7 and V is TRBV4-1; 9 bases fit TRBD1. The V gene end was trimmed by 3 bases and the J gene end by 4 bases; junction bases not matched to a gene: 13. The CDR3 has 17 amino acids. Germline CDR1 reads MGHRA; CDR2 reads YSYEKL. DNA of the CDR3: TGCGCCAGCAGCCACGACGTCTCCGGGACAGGGCTATACGAGCAGTACTTC. Translated: CASSHDVSGTGLYEQYF.

Of note for this clone: Additional DNA sequences in this sample encode the identical CDR3. V and J are TRBV19 and TRBJ1-5; tentatively, D is TRBD1 (6 bases). The ends were cut back, 3 bases at V and 1 base at J, with 13 bases in the middle. From germline, CDR1 is LNHDA and CDR2 SQIVND (reference sequence). The CDR3 covers 16 residues. The CDR3 DNA is TGTGCCAGTAGTATTGGAGGGGGAGGGAGCAATCAGCCCCAGCATTTT. Translating it yields CASSIGGGGSNQPQHF.

The V call is TRBV14, the J call TRBJ2-3, with 10 bases matching TRBD2. From germline, CDR1 is SGHDN and CDR2 FVKESK. Germline trimming cut 0 bases from V and 2 bases from J; bases unmatched to any gene: 14. The CDR3 contains 20 residues. The CDR3 sequence is CASSQDSAYWSGRATDTQYF. The CDR3 nucleotides are TGTGCCAGCAGCCAAGATAGTGCGTATTGGAGCGGGAGGGCCACAGATACGCAGTATTTT.

The chain combines TRBV27 with TRBJ1-4, with a possible D match to TRBD1 (5 bases). The CDR3 extends over 14 amino acids. The V gene's germline CDR1 is MNHEY and CDR2 SMNVEV (reference sequence). Trimming took off 2 bases at V and 6 bases at J, with 10 bases between the two ends. The CDR3 coding sequence is TGTGCCAGCAGTTTACGGGGGGGTGATGAAAAACTGTTTTTT. Encoded protein: CASSLRGGDEKLFF.